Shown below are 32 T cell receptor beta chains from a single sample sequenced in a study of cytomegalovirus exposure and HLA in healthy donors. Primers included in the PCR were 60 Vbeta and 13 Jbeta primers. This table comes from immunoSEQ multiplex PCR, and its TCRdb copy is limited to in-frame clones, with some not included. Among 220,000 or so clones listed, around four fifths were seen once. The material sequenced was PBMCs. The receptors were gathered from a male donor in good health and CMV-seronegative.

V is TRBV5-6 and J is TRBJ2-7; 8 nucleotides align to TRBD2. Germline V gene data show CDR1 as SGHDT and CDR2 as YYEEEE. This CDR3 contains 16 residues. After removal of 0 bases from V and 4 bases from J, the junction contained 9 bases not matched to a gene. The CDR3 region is CASSLASTGGLYEQYF. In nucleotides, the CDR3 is TGTGCCAGCAGCTTGGCGAGTACGGGAGGGCTTTACGAGCAGTACTTC.

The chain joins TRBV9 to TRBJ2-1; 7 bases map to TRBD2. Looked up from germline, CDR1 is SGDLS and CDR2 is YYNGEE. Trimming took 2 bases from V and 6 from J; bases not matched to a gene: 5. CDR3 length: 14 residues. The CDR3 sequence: CASSVRGGPNEQFF. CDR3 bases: TGTGCCAGCAGCGTCCGGGGAGGGCCCAATGAGCAGTTCTTC. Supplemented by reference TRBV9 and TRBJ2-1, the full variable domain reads DSGVTQTPKHLITATGQRVTLRCSPRSGDLSVYWYQQSLDQGLQFLIQYYNGEERAKGNILERFSAQQFPDLHSELNLSSLELGDSALYFCASSVRGGPNEQFFGPGTRLTVL.

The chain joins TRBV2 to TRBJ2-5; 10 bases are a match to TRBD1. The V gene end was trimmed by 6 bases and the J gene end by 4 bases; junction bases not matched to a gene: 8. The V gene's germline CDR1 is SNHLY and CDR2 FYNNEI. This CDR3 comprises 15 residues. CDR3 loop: CASRDKTGGGETQYF. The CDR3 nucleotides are TGTGCCAGCAGAGATAAGACAGGGGGCGGAGAGACCCAGTACTTC.

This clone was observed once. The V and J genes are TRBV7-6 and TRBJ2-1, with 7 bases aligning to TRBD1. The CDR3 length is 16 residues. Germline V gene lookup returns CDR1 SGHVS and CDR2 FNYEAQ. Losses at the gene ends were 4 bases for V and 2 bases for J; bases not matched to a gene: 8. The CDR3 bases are TGTGCCAGCAGCTCTTCCGACAGGGCCCCCTACAATGAGCAGTTCTTC. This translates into CASSSSDRAPYNEQFF.

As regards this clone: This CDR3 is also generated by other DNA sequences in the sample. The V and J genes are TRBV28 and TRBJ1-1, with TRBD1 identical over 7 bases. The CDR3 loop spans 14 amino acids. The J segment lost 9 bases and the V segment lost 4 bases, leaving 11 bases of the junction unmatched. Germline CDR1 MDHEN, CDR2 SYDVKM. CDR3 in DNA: TGTGCCAGCAGTTCCCCCCCTCCGGGACAGAAAGCTTTCTTT. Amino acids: CASSSPPPGQKAFF.

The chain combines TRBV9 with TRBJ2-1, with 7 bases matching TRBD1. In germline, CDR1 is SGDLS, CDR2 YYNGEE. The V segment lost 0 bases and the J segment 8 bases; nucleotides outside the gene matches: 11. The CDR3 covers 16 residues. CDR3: CASSVAGFRGGDEQFF. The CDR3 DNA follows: TGTGCCAGCAGCGTAGCTGGTTTTAGAGGGGGCGATGAGCAGTTCTTC.

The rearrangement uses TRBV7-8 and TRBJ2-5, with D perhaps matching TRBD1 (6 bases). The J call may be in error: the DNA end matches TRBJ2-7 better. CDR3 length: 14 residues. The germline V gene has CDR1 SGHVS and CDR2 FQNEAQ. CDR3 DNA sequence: TGTGCCAGCAGCTTATACCGGGACAACTACGAGCAGTACTTC. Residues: CASSLYRDNYEQYF.

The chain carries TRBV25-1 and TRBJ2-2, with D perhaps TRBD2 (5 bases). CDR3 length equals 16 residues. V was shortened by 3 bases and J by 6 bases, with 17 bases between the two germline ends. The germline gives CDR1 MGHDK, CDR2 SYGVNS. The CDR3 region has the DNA TGTGCCAGCAGTGAGAGCGGACGCCCCGGGGCCGGGGAGCTGTTTTTT. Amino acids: CASSESGRPGAGELFF.

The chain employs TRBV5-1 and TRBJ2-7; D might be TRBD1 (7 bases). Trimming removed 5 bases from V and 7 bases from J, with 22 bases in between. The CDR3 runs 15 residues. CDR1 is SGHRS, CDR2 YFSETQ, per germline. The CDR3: CASRPRPGGAGEQYF. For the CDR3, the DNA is TGCGCCAGCAGACCGCGCCCAGGGGGTGCGGGGGAGCAGTACTTC.

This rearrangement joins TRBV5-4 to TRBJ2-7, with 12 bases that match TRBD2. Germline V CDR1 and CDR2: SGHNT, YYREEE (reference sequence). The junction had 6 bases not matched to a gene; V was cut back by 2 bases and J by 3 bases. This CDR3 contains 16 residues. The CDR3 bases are TGTGCCAGCAGCTTTCGACCGGGACTAGCGGGCTACGAGCAGTACTTC. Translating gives CASSFRPGLAGYEQYF.

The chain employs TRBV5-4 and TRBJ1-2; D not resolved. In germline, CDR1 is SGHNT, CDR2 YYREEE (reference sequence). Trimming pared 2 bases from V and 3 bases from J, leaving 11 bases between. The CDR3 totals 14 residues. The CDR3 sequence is CASSFTEAYYGYTF. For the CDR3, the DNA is TGTGCCAGCAGCTTTACCGAGGCCTACTATGGCTACACCTTC.

CDR3 sequence: CASSSAIRTSYGYTF. In nucleotides, the CDR3 is TGTGCCAGCAGCTCGGCTATCCGGACTAGCTATGGCTACACCTTC. The chain joins TRBV7-3 to TRBJ1-2, with D unclear. The germline CDR1 and CDR2 sequences are SGHTA and FQGTGA. The V end lost 4 bases, the J end lost 4 bases, and 16 bases lay between the germline ends. This CDR3 contains 15 residues.

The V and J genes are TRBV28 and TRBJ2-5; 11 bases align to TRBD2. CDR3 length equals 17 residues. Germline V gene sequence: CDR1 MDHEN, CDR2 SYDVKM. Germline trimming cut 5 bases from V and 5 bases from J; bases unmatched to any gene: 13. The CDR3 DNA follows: TGTGCCAGCAGTCCACTCTATAGCGGGAGGGCCCAGGAGACCCAGTACTTC. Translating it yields CASSPLYSGRAQETQYF. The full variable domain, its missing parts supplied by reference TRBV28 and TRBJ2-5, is DVKVTQSSRYLVKRTGEKVFLECVQDMDHENMFWYRQDPGLGLRLIYFSYDVKMKEKGDIPEGYSVSREKKERFSLILESASTNQTSMYLCASSPLYSGRAQETQYFGPGTRLLVL.

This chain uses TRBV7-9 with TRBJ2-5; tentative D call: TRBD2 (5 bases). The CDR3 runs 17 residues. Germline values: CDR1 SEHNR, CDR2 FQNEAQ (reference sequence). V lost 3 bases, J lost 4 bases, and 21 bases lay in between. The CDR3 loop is CASSFASRQAEGETQYF. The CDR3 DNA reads TGTGCCAGCAGCTTCGCAAGTAGGCAGGCTGAGGGAGAGACCCAGTACTTC.

The CDR3 reads CASSEKENYGYTF. The CDR3 DNA follows: TGTGCCAGCAGTGAGAAGGAGAACTATGGCTACACCTTC. The chain links TRBV6-1 to TRBJ1-2; D ambiguous. Trimming stripped 3 bases from V and 2 bases from J, with 7 bases between. CDR3 size: 13 residues. Germline lookup yields CDR1 MNHNS and CDR2 SASEGT.

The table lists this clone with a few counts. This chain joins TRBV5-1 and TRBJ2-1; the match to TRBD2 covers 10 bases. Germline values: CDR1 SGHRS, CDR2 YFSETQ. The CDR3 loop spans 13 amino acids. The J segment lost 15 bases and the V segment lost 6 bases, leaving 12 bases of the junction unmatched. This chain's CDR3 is CASITVSGRRRFF. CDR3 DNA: TGCGCCAGCATTACGGTTAGCGGGAGGAGGCGGTTCTTC.

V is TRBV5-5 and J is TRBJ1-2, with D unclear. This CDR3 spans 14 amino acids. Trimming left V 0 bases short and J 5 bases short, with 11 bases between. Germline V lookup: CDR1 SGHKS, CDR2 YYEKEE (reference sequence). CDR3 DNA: TGTGCCAGCAGCTTGGTACTGTCCGGTTATGGCTACACCTTC. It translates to CASSLVLSGYGYTF.

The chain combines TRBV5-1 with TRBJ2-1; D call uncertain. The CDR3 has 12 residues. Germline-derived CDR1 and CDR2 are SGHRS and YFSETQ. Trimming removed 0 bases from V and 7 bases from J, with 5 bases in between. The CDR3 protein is CASSLARNEQFF. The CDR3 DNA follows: TGCGCCAGCAGCTTGGCCCGTAATGAGCAGTTCTTC.

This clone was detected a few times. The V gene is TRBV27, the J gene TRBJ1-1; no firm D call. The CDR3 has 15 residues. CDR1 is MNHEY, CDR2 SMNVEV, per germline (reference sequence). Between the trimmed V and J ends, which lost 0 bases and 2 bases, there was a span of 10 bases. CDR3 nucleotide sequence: TGTGCCAGCAGTTTATCGCCGCTATTTAACACTGAAGCTTTCTTT. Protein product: CASSLSPLFNTEAFF.

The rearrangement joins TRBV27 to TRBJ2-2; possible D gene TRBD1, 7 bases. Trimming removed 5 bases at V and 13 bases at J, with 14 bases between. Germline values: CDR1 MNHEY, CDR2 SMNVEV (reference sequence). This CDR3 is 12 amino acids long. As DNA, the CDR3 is TGTGCCAGCAGTCCGGAGGGGGCCGGGCTGTTTTTT. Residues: CASSPEGAGLFF.

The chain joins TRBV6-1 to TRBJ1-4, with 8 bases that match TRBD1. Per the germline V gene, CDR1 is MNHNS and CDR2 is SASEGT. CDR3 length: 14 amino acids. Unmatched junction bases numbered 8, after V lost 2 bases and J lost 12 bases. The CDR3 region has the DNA TGTGCCAGCAGTGAACTGAGGGACAGGAACCAACTGTTTTTT. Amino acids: CASSELRDRNQLFF.

Here the CDR3 DNA reads TGTGCCTGGATAGTAGGGGATGGCTACACCTTC. It specifies CAWIVGDGYTF. J is TRBJ1-2 and V is TRBV30; D may be TRBD1 (5 bases). Germline CDR1 GTSNPN, CDR2 SVGIG (reference sequence). Trimming removed 4 bases from V and 6 bases from J, with 9 bases in between. This CDR3 has 11 residues.

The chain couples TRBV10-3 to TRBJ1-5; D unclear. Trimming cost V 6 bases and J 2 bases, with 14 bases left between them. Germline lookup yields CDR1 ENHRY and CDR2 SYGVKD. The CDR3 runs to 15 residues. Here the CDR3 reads CAISRGLEGNQPQHF. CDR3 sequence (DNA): TGTGCCATCAGCCGAGGGTTGGAGGGCAATCAGCCCCAGCATTTT.

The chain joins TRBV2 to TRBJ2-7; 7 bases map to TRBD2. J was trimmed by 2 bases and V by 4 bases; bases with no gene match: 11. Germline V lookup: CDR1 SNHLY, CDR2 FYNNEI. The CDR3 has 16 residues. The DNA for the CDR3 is TGTGCCAGCAGTGCTCGATCTAGCGGAGATACCTACGAGCAGTACTTC. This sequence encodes CASSARSSGDTYEQYF.

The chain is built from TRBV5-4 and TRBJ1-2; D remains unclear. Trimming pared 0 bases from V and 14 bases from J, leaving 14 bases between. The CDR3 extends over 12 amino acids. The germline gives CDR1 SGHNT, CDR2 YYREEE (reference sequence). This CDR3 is CASSLAERTGTF. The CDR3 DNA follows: TGTGCCAGCAGCTTGGCCGAGAGGACTGGGACCTTC.

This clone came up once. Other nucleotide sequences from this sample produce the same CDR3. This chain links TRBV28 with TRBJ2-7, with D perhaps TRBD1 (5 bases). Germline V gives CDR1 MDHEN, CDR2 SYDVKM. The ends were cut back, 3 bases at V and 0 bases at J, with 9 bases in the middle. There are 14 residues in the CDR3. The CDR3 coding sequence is TGTGCCAGCAGTTTGCAGGGAAGCTCCTACGAGCAGTACTTC. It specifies CASSLQGSSYEQYF.

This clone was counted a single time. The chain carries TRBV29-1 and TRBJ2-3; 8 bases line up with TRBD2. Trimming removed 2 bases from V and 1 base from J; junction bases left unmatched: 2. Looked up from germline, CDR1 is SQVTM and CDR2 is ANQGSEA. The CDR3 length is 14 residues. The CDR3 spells CSVEPGLGTDTQYF. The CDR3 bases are TGCAGCGTTGAACCGGGACTAGGCACAGATACGCAGTATTTT.

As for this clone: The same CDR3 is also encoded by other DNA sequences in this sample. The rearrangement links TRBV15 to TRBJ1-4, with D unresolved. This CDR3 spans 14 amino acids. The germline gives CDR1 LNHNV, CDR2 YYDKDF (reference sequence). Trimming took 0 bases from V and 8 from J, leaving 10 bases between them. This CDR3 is CATSRDRGNEKLFF. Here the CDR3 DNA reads TGTGCCACCAGCAGAGACCGAGGTAACGAAAAACTGTTTTTT. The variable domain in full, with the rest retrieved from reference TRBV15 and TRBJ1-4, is DAMVIQNPRYQVTQFGKPVTLSCSQTLNHNVMYWYQQKSSQAPKLLFHYYDKDFNNEADTPDNFQSRRPNTSFCFLDIRSPGLGDTAMYLCATSRDRGNEKLFFGSGTQLSVL.

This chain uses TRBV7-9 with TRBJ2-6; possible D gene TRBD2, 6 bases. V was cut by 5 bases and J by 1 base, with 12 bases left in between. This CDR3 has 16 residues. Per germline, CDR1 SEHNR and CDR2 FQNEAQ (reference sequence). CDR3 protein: CASSPGRLSGANVLTF. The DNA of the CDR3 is TGTGCCAGCAGCCCGGGGAGGCTGTCTGGGGCCAACGTCCTGACTTTC.

The CDR3 region is CASRGAGTDTQYF. CDR3 bases: TGTGCTAGTCGCGGGGCAGGCACAGATACGCAGTATTTT. The chain links TRBV12-5 to TRBJ2-3; a weak D match, TRBD2 (6 bases). This CDR3 comprises 13 residues. Germline V gene sequence: CDR1 LGHNT, CDR2 FRNRAP. V was trimmed by 8 bases and J by 1 base, leaving 10 bases between them.

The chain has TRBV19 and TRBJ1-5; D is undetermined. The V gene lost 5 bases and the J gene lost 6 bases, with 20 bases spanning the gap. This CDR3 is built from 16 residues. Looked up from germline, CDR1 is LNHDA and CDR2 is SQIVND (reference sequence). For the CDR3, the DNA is TGTGCCAGTAGTCCACGTTTGCAGGTGTTGGGTCAGCCCCAGCATTTT. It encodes CASSPRLQVLGQPQHF.

The CDR3 nucleotides are TGTGCCAGCAGTCAACTCGGGGGACGGGATGGCTACACCTTC. This gives the protein CASSQLGGRDGYTF. The chain uses TRBV6-6 and TRBJ1-2; D is possibly TRBD1 (5 bases). Germline V gene sequence: CDR1 MNHNY, CDR2 SVGAGI (reference sequence). Trimming took off 5 bases at V and 6 bases at J, with 16 bases between the two ends. The CDR3 spans 14 residues.